This T cell receptor (beta chain) comes out of a study of cytotoxic CD8 clonotypes in ibrutinib-treated CLL. Produced via immunoSEQ multiplex PCR; TCRdb's table is partial and in-frame only. The sample holds about 140,000 clones; more than 85% are singletons and the top ten take more than 10%. The germline V gene encodes CDR1 LNHDA and CDR2 SQIVND (reference sequence). This CDR3 is 17 amino acids long. After removal of 5 bases from V and 7 bases from J, the junction contained 17 bases not matched to a gene. The clonotype originates from a human donor with chronic lymphocytic leukemia. The sample here was PBMCs, taken after 12 months of ibrutinib treatment. This chain uses TRBV19 with TRBJ2-1; 7 bases line up with TRBD1. This CDR3 is CASSFSPTGMWYNEQFF. The CDR3, as DNA: TGTGCCAGTAGTTTCAGCCCGACAGGGATGTGGTATAATGAGCAGTTCTTC.